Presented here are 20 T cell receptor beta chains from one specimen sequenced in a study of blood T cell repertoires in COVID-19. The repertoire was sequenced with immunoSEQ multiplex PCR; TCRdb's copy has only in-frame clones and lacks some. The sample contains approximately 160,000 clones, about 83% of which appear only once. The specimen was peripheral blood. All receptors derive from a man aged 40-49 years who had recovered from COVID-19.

CDR3 sequence reads: CASSEGLGELFF. The DNA for the CDR3 is TGTGCCAGCAGCGAGGGTCTCGGGGAGCTGTTTTTT. J is TRBJ2-2 and V is TRBV6-6; D perhaps matches TRBD2 (5 bases). CDR1 and CDR2 from the germline V gene are MNHNY and SVGAGI (reference sequence). Trimming left V 6 bases short and J 7 bases short, with 9 bases between. This CDR3 contains 12 residues.

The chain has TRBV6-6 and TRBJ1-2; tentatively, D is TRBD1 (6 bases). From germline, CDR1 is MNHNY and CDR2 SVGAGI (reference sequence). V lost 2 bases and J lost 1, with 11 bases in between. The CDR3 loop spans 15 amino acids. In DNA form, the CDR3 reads TGTGCCAGCAGTTACGGGACAAGTATTAACTATGGCTACACCTTC. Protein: CASSYGTSINYGYTF.

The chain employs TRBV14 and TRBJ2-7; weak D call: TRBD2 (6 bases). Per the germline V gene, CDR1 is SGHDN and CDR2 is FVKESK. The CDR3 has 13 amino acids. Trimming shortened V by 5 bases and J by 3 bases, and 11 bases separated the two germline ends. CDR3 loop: CASSTRDYYEQYF. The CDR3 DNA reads TGTGCCAGCAGCACGCGGGATTACTACGAGCAGTACTTC.

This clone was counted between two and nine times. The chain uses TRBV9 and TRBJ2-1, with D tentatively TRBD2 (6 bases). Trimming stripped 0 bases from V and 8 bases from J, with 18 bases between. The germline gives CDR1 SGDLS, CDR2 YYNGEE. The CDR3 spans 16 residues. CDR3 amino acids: CASSVVGTLSGDEQFF. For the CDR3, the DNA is TGTGCCAGCAGCGTAGTAGGGACTCTTTCTGGCGATGAGCAGTTCTTC.

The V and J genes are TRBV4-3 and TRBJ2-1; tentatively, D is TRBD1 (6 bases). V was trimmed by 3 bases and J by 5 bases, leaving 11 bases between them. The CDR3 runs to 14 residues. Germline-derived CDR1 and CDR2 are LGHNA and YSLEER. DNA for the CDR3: TGCGCCAGCAGCCAGGCCCGGACAGACAATGAGCAGTTCTTC. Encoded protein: CASSQARTDNEQFF.

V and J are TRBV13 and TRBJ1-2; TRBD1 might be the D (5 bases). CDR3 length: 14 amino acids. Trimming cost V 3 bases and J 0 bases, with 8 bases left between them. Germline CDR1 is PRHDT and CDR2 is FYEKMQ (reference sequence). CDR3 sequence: CASSFDRANYGYTF. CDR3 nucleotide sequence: TGTGCCAGCAGCTTTGACAGAGCTAACTATGGCTACACCTTC. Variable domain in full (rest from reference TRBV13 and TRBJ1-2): AAGVIQSPRHLIKEKRETATLKCYPIPRHDTVYWYQQGPGQDPQFLISFYEKMQSDKGSIPDRFSAQQFSDYHSELNMSSLELGDSALYFCASSFDRANYGYTFGSGTRLTVV.

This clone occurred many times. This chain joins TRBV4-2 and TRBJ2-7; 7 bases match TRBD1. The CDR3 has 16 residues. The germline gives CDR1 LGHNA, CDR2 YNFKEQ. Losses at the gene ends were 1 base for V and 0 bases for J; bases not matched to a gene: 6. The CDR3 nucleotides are TGTGCCAGCAGCCAAGGGCGGGCAGGGGGCTCCTACGAGCAGTACTTC. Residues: CASSQGRAGGSYEQYF.

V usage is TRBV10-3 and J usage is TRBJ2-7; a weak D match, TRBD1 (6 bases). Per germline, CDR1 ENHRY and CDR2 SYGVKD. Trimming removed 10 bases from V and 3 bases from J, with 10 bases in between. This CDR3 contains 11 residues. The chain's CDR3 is CATRDNYEQYF. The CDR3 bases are TGTGCCACCAGGGACAACTACGAGCAGTACTTC.

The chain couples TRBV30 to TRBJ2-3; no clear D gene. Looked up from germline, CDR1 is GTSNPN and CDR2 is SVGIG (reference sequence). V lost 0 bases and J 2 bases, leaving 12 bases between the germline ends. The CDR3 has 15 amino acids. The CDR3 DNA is TGTGCCTGGAGTGTAGGAGACTCTGACACAGATACGCAGTATTTT. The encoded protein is CAWSVGDSDTDTQYF.

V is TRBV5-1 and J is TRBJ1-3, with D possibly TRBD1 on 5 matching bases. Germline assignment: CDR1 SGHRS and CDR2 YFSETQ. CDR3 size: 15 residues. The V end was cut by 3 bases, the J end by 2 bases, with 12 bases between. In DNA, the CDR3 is TGCGCCAGCAGCTGGGGGGAACAGGCTGGAAACACCATATATTTT. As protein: CASSWGEQAGNTIYF.

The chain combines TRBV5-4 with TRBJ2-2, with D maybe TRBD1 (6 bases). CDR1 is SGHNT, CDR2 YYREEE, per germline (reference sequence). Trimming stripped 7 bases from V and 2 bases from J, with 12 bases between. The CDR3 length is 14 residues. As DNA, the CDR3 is TGTGCCAGCGTGGACAGTTCCAACACCGGGGAGCTGTTTTTT. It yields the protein CASVDSSNTGELFF.

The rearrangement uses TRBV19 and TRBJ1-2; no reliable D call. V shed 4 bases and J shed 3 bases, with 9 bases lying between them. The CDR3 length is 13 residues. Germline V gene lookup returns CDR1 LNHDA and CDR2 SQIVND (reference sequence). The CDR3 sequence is CASSTQFDYGYTF. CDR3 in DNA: TGTGCCAGTAGTACCCAGTTTGACTATGGCTACACCTTC.

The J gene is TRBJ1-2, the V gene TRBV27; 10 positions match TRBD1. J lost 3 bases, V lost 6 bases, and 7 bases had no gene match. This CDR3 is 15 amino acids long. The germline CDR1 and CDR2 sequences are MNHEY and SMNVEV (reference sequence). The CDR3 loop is CASRKPGTGDYGYTF. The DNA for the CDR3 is TGTGCCAGCAGAAAACCCGGGACAGGGGACTATGGCTACACCTTC.

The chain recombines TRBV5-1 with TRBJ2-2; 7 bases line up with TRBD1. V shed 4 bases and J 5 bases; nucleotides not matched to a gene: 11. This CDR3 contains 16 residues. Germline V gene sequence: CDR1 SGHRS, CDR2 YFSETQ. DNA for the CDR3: TGCGCCAGCAGCCCCCCCGGGACAGCGTTAACCGGGGAGCTGTTTTTT. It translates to CASSPPGTALTGELFF.

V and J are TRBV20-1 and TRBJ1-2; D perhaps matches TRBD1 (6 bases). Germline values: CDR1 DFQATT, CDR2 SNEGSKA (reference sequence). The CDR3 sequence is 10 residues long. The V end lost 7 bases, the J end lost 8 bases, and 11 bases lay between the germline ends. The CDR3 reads CSVWTDGYTF. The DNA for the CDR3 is TGCAGTGTATGGACAGACGGCTACACCTTC.

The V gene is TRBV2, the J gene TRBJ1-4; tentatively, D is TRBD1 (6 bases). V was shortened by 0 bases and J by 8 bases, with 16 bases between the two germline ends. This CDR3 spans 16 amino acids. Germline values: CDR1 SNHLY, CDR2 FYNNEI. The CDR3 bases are TGTGCCAGCAGTGAAGCGATCACAGGGCCGTACGAAAAACTGTTTTTT. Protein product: CASSEAITGPYEKLFF.

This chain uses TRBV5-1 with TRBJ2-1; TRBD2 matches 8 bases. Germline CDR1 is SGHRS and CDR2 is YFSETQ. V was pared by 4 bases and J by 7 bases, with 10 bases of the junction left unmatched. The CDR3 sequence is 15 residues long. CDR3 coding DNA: TGCGCCAGCAGCCGAGGCAGCGGGAGTATAAATGAGCAGTTCTTC. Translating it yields CASSRGSGSINEQFF.

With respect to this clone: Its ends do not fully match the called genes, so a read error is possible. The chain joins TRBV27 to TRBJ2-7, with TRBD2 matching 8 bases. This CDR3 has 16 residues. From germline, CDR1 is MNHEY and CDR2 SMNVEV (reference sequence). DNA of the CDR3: TGTGCCAGCAGTTTATCCGGACTAGCAGGGTCCTTCGAGCAGTACTTC. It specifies CASSLSGLAGSFEQYF.

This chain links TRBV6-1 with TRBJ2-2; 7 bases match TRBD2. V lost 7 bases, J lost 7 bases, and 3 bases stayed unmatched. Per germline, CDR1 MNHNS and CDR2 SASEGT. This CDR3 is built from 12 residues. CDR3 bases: TGTGCCAGCAATACGGGGGGCGGGGAGCTGTTTTTT. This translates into CASNTGGGELFF.

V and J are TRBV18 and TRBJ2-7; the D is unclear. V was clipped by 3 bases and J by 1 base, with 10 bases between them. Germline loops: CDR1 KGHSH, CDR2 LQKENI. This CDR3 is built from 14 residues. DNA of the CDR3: TGTGCCAGCTCACCCTTTACCGGGTCCTACGAGCAGTACTTC. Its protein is CASSPFTGSYEQYF.